A single sample gave rise to the 20 T cell receptor beta chains below, sequenced in a study of vaccination and CD4 T cells after COVID-19. Specified treatment: approximately 11-day PBMC culture with coronavirus spike peptide pools or control peptides (ViraFEST assay). Their antigens remain unidentified. Cultured CD4+ T-cell DNA underwent Oncomine TCR Beta short-read sequencing. TCRdb called the PCR reads again in MiXCR, with one record for every CDR3 protein. The sample has approximately 13,000 distinct CDR3 sequences; 52% are singletons. Sequencing input: CD4+ T cells from blood, cultured in vitro. The source is a human donor who had recovered from COVID-19.

The CDR3 sequence: CASRNGTGFGAEAFF. For the CDR3, the DNA is TGTGCCAGCAGGAACGGGACAGGGTTTGGGGCTGAAGCTTTCTTT. The rearrangement joins TRBV2 to TRBJ1-1; 9 bases map to TRBD1. The CDR3 is 15 amino acids. The trim removed 6 bases at V and 6 bases at J, leaving 11 bases unmatched. Germline loops: CDR1 SNHLY, CDR2 FYNNEI.

This clonotype was detected a few times. The chain uses TRBV20-1 and TRBJ1-6; no firm D call. The V end lost 7 bases, the J end lost 0 bases, and 7 bases lay between the germline ends. The CDR3 is 13 amino acids. The germline gives CDR1 DFQATT, CDR2 SNEGSKA (reference sequence). The CDR3 protein is CSVRSSYNSPLHF. The CDR3 region has the DNA TGCAGTGTCCGCAGCTCCTATAATTCACCCCTCCACTTT.

CDR3 protein: CASSQDRGRGSYEQYF. CDR3 DNA: TGTGCCAGCAGCCAAGATCGCGGGCGTGGGTCCTACGAGCAGTACTTC. V and J are TRBV14 and TRBJ2-7; TRBD2 is a possible D gene (5 bases). This CDR3 region has 16 residues. Looked up from germline, CDR1 is SGHDN and CDR2 is FVKESK. Trimming stripped 0 bases from V and 1 base from J, with 13 bases between.

V gene TRBV20-1 combines with J gene TRBJ1-2; 7 bases match TRBD1. The germline gives CDR1 DFQATT, CDR2 SNEGSKA (reference sequence). The CDR3 covers 15 residues. The V and J ends lost 3 bases and 1 base, in that order; junction bases with no gene match: 8. The CDR3 DNA is TGCAGTGCTAGGGTCGTTGCAGGGGGTAACTATGGCTACACCTTC. Translation: CSARVVAGGNYGYTF.

V and J are TRBV28 and TRBJ2-7; the match to TRBD1 covers 7 bases. CDR3 length: 13 amino acids. J was trimmed by 7 bases and V by 6 bases; bases with no gene match: 9. Germline lookup yields CDR1 MDHEN and CDR2 SYDVKM. Here the CDR3 reads CASSLRQGREQYF. CDR3 bases: TGTGCCAGCAGCCTAAGACAGGGCCGGGAGCAGTACTTC. The whole variable domain, filled in from reference TRBV28 and TRBJ2-7, reads DVKVTQSSRYLVKRTGEKVFLECVQDMDHENMFWYRQDPGLGLRLIYFSYDVKMKEKGDIPEGYSVSREKKERFSLILESASTNQTSMYLCASSLRQGREQYFGPGTRLTVT.

The chain uses TRBV19 and TRBJ2-7; 9 bases are shared with TRBD2. Germline assignment: CDR1 LNHDA and CDR2 SQIVND (reference sequence). This CDR3 has 16 residues. With V trimmed by 4 bases and J by 0 bases, 7 bases remained unmatched. CDR3 sequence: CASSTIAGDLSYEQYF. In DNA form, the CDR3 reads TGTGCCAGTAGTACGATAGCGGGAGACCTCTCCTACGAGCAGTACTTC.

In this sample, this clonotype turned up a few times. The rearrangement joins TRBV10-1 to TRBJ2-5, with D hard to call. CDR1 WNHNN and CDR2 SYGVQD come from the germline V gene (reference sequence). V lost 3 bases, J lost 1 base, and 6 bases lay in between. CDR3 length: 13 residues. In DNA, the CDR3 is TGCGCCAGCAGTGACCGAGCCCAAGAGACCCAGTACTTC. Its translation: CASSDRAQETQYF.

A remark on this clonotype: Compared with germline, one end of the junction differs, possibly owing to a read error. V is TRBV2 and J is TRBJ2-6; D may match TRBD1 or TRBD2 (5 bases each). This CDR3 has 17 amino acids. Germline V gives CDR1 SNHLY, CDR2 FYNNEI. In DNA, the CDR3 is TGTGCCAGCCGTGAGGGGCCTGGGTACTCTGGGGCCAACGTCCTGACTTTC. It translates to CASREGPGYSGANVLTF.

CDR3 sequence: CATSLELRLNEQFF. DNA of the CDR3: TGTGCCACCAGCTTGGAGCTTCGGCTTAATGAGCAGTTCTTC. V usage is TRBV15 and J usage is TRBJ2-1, with D unresolved. The V and J ends lost 5 bases and 7 bases respectively, with 15 bases between them. CDR1 and CDR2 from the germline V gene are LNHNV and YYDKDF (reference sequence). The CDR3 is 14 residues long.

The chain is built from TRBV7-9 and TRBJ2-6; D is unresolved. Trimming removed 3 bases from V and 0 bases from J, with 3 bases in between. There are 14 residues in the CDR3. The germline V gene has CDR1 SEHNR and CDR2 FQNEAQ (reference sequence). CDR3 residues: CASSFTSGANVLTF. The CDR3 DNA reads TGTGCCAGCAGCTTTACCTCTGGGGCCAACGTCCTGACTTTC.

V is TRBV6-1 and J is TRBJ1-6, with no clear D. The CDR3 extends over 15 amino acids. Germline-derived CDR1 and CDR2 are MNHNS and SASEGT. V gave up 6 bases and J gave up 0 bases, with 9 bases separating them. The chain's CDR3 is CASSPMSSYNSPLHF. The CDR3 coding sequence is TGTGCCAGCAGCCCCATGAGCTCCTATAATTCACCCCTCCACTTT.

The table lists this clonotype with a count of one. V is TRBV20-1 and J is TRBJ2-2, with 9 bases matching TRBD2. Trimming at V came to 7 bases and at J to 5 bases, leaving 11 bases not matched to a gene. This CDR3 region has 15 residues. Germline-derived CDR1 and CDR2 are DFQATT and SNEGSKA (reference sequence). CDR3 coding DNA: TGCAGTGGAAGTGGGACTAGCTTCGGGACCGGGGAGCTGTTTTTT. Residues: CSGSGTSFGTGELFF.

In this sample, this clonotype turned up a few times. The chain recombines TRBV10-3 with TRBJ1-6; D is unresolved. V was cut by 8 bases and J by 6 bases, with 14 bases left in between. Germline loops: CDR1 ENHRY, CDR2 SYGVKD. The CDR3 has 14 residues. The CDR3 loop reads CAIQEGRINSPLHF. The CDR3 DNA follows: TGTGCCATCCAAGAAGGACGGATTAATTCACCCCTCCACTTT.

This clonotype was seen only once. CDR3 region: CSARDSSGRGEQFF. CDR3 nucleotide sequence: TGCAGTGCTAGAGATTCTAGCGGGAGGGGGGAGCAGTTCTTC. The chain recombines TRBV20-1 with TRBJ2-1, with 12 positions matching TRBD2. The CDR3 is 14 residues long. CDR1 and CDR2 from the germline V gene are DFQATT and SNEGSKA (reference sequence). Trimming cost V 0 bases and J 10 bases; bases outside gene matches: 4.

The chain employs TRBV30 and TRBJ2-3; no clear D gene. The germline CDR1 and CDR2 sequences are GTSNPN and SVGIG (reference sequence). There are 11 residues in the CDR3. The germline V and J ends were trimmed by 5 bases and 12 bases, with 15 bases remaining between them. In nucleotides, the CDR3 is TGTGCCTGGCGGTTGGGAAACTCACAGTATTTT. Its protein product is CAWRLGNSQYF.

The rearrangement links TRBV6-5 to TRBJ1-5, with D tentatively TRBD1 (6 bases). Between the trimmed V and J ends, which lost 4 bases and 0 bases, there was a span of 16 bases. The germline V gene has CDR1 MNHEY and CDR2 SVGAGI. The CDR3 contains 17 residues. CDR3 amino acids: CASSSSTGSPSNQPQHF. CDR3 nucleotide sequence: TGTGCCAGCAGTTCTAGCACAGGGTCTCCTAGCAATCAGCCCCAGCATTTT.

The chain recombines TRBV30 with TRBJ2-7; D might be TRBD2 (6 bases). This CDR3 has 16 amino acids. Trimming stripped 0 bases from V and 3 bases from J, with 18 bases between. Looked up from germline, CDR1 is GTSNPN and CDR2 is SVGIG (reference sequence). CDR3 in amino acids: CAWSVLAYGSVYEQYF. The CDR3 DNA follows: TGTGCCTGGAGTGTATTAGCGTACGGGAGCGTCTACGAGCAGTACTTC.

This chain joins TRBV29-1 and TRBJ2-3; no firm D call. The V end was cut by 0 bases, the J end by 11 bases, with 15 bases between. CDR1 and CDR2 from the germline V gene are SQVTM and ANQGSEA. CDR3 length: 13 amino acids. The CDR3 DNA reads as TGCAGCGTTGAAGAGAGGCCAGCCCCCGGGCAGTATTTT. Residues: CSVEERPAPGQYF.

The J gene is TRBJ2-4, the V gene TRBV7-2; D remains unclear. The CDR3 contains 15 residues. V gave up 1 base and J gave up 6 bases, with 13 bases separating them. CDR1 SGHTA and CDR2 FQGNSA come from the germline V gene. The CDR3 loop reads CASSLEGTVGNIQYF. DNA for the CDR3: TGTGCCAGCAGCTTAGAGGGTACGGTGGGAAACATTCAGTACTTC.

The chain links TRBV2 to TRBJ2-3; 8 bases line up with TRBD2. Germline assignment: CDR1 SNHLY and CDR2 FYNNEI. The ends lost 1 base at V and 4 bases at J; junction bases unmatched: 1. The CDR3 consists of 14 residues. CDR3 DNA sequence: TGTGCCAGCAGTGAAGAGCGGGAGCCAGATACGCAGTATTTT. Its protein product is CASSEEREPDTQYF.